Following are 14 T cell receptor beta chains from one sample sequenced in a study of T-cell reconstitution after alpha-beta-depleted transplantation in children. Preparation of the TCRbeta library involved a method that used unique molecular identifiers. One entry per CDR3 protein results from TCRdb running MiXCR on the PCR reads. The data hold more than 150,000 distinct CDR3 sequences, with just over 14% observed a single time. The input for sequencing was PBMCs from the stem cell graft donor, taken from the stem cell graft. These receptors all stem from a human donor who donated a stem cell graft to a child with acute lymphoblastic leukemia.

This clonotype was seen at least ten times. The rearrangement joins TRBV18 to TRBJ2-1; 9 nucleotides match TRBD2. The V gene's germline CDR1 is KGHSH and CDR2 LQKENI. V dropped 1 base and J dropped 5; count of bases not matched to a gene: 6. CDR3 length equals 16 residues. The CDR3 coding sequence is TGTGCCAGCTCACCACAGCTAGCGGGATTTAACAATGAGCAGTTCTTC. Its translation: CASSPQLAGFNNEQFF.

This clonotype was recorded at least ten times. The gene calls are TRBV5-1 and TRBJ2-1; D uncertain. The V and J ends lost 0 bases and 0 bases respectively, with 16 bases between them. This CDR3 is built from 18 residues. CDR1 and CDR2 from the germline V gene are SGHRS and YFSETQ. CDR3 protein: CASSLVAAGVGSYNEQFF. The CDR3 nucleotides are TGCGCCAGCAGCTTGGTGGCAGCCGGAGTTGGCTCCTACAATGAGCAGTTCTTC.

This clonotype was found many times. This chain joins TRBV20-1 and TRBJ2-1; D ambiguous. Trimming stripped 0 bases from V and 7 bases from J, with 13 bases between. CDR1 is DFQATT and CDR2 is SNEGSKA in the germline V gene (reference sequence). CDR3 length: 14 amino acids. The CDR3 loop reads CSARDLGQGNEQFF. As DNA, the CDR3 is TGCAGTGCTAGAGATTTAGGCCAAGGGAATGAGCAGTTCTTC.

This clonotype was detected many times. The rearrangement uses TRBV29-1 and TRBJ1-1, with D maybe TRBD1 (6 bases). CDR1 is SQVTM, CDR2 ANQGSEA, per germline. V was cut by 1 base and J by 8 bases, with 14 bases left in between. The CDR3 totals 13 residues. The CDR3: CSVEVAGAGEAFF. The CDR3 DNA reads TGCAGCGTTGAAGTTGCAGGGGCTGGGGAAGCTTTCTTT.

In DNA form, the CDR3 reads TGCAGTGCTAGAGACCCTAGGCGGGATGGCGGGGAGCTGTTTTTT. As protein: CSARDPRRDGGELFF. The V call is TRBV20-1, the J call TRBJ2-2, with D tentatively TRBD2 (6 bases). Trimming stripped 0 bases from V and 7 bases from J, with 15 bases between. CDR3 length: 15 amino acids. CDR1 and CDR2 (germline): DFQATT, SNEGSKA (reference sequence).

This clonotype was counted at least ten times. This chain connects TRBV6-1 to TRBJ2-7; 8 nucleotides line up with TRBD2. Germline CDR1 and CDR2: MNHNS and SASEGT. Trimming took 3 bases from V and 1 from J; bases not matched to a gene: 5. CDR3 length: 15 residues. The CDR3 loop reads CASSDRAGASYEQYF. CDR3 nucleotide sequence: TGTGCCAGCAGTGACCGAGCGGGAGCGTCCTACGAGCAGTACTTC.

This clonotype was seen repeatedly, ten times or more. CDR3 bases: TGTGCCAGCTCACCATTGAACACTGAAGCTTTCTTT. This translates into CASSPLNTEAFF. This chain joins TRBV18 and TRBJ1-1; D gene unclear. Germline CDR1 KGHSH, CDR2 LQKENI. The V end lost 2 bases, the J end lost 0 bases, and 1 base lay between the germline ends. This CDR3 comprises 12 residues.

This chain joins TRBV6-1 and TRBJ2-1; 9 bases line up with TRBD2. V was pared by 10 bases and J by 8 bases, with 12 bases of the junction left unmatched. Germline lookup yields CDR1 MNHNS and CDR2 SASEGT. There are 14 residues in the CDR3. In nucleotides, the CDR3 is TGTGCCATCGCGCGGGAGGGACTCGGCGATGAGCAGTTCTTC. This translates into CAIAREGLGDEQFF.

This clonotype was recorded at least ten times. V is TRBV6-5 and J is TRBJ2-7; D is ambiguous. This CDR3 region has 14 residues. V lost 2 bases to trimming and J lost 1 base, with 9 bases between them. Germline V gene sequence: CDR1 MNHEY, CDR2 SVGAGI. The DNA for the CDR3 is TGTGCCAGCAGTTACGTCGGCAGTTCCTACGAGCAGTACTTC. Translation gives CASSYVGSSYEQYF.

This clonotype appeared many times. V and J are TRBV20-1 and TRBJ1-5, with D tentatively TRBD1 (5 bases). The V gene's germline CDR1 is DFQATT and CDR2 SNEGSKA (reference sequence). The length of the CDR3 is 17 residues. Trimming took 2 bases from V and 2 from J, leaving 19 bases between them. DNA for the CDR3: TGCAGTGCTAGACCAAGTGTGGGGGGATCGGGCAATCAGCCCCAGCATTTT. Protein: CSARPSVGGSGNQPQHF.

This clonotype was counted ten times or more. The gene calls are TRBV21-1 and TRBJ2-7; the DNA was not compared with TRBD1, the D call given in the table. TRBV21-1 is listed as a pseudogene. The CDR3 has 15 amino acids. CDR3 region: CASSKPTGGRYEQYF. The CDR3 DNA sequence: TGTGCCAGCAGCAAACCGACAGGGGGGCGATACGAGCAGTACTTC.

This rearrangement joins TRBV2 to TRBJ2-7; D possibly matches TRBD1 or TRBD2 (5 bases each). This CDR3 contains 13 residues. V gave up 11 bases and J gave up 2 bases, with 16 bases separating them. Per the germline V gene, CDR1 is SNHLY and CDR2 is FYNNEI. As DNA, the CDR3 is TGTGCCGGACAACTAGTCCGACCCTACGAGCAGTACTTC. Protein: CAGQLVRPYEQYF.

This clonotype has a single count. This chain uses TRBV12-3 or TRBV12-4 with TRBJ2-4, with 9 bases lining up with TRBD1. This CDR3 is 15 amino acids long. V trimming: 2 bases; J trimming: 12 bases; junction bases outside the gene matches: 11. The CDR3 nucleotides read TGTGCCAGCAGTTTACGGGGGACAGGGCCCCAAACTCAGTACTTC. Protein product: CASSLRGTGPQTQYF.

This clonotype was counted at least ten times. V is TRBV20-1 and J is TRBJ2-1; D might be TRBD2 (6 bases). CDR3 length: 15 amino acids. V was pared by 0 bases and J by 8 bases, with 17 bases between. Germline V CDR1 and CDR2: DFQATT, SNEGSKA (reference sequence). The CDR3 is CSAREGGARRDEQFF. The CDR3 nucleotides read TGCAGTGCTAGAGAGGGGGGAGCGCGTCGCGATGAGCAGTTCTTC.